Many counts were recorded for the clone carrying this T cell receptor beta chain. No antigen is known for it. Each CDR3 protein gets one entry after TCRdb re-called the 5' RACE reads with MiXCR. Here the sample spans approximately 5,100 distinct CDR3 sequences, roughly 7% being singletons. This sample was taken from a study of spatial heterogeneity in lung cancer. The sample's time point: sample taken at primary tumor resection. The donor population consisted of roughly 70 patients with untreated, early-stage non-small cell lung cancer. The germline V gene has CDR1 SNHLY and CDR2 FYNNEI. This CDR3 has 14 residues. The V end lost 3 bases, the J end lost 0 bases, and 6 bases lay between the germline ends. General observations from the study: Tumor mutation count correlated with how many alpha and beta TCRs expanded intratumorally.

The chain is built from TRBV2 and TRBJ1-5, with D unresolved. Material: lung tumor tissue, obtained at surgery. The receptor was derived from a male donor with early-stage non-small cell lung cancer. The CDR3 DNA reads TGTGCCAGCAGTGACGGAGATAGCAATCAGCCCCAGCATTTT. Its translation is CASSDGDSNQPQHF.